This TCR beta chain is from a study of Graves' ophthalmopathy and Graves' hyperthyroidism. The study's findings and limits: Among thyroid clonotypes expanded above 0.001 frequency, most also appeared in blood. Classification of ophthalmopathy versus stable hyperthyroidism by a 13-signature model yielded around 88% sensitivity and just under 83% specificity.

This clonotype came up many times. Its target is unknown. TCR beta CDR3 amplification used RNA transcripts. The library came from an HTBI-primed first-round RT-PCR and a second-round multiplex PCR. TCRdb independently ran MiXCR on the multiplex PCR reads; one entry per CDR3 protein. Of some 370,000 distinct CDR3 sequences listed, approximately 18% are singletons. Source material: peripheral blood. The receptor's source is an adult woman with stable Graves' hyperthyroidism.

The CDR3 coding sequence is TGTGCCAGCAGTTTCACCCACACAGGGGGCACTGAAGCTTTCTTT. Encoded protein: CASSFTHTGGTEAFF. V gene TRBV12-3 or TRBV12-4 combines with J gene TRBJ1-1, with 8 positions matching TRBD1. The CDR3 spans 15 residues. Losses at the gene ends were 3 bases for V and 4 bases for J; bases not matched to a gene: 7.